A single sample gave rise to the 18 T cell receptor beta chains below, sequenced in a study of T cell clonality in common variable immunodeficiency. Clones were sequenced by immunoSEQ multiplex PCR, and TCRdb holds only the in-frame ones, with some missing. Listed for the sample are some 25,000 clones, none seen a single time. Study observations and caveats: Common variable immunodeficiency TCR beta sequences reportedly had fewer deletions and N-nucleotide insertions.

Their cognate antigens are unknown. Sequenced: peripheral blood mononuclear cells. The receptor source for this set is a human donor with common variable immunodeficiency.

This clone was detected ten times or more. The sequenced CDR3 bases are TGTGCCAGCATGTGGGACAGGGGAACAGATACG. Translated, it gives CASMWDRGTDT. The whole CDR3 is CASMWDRGTDTQYF. This sequence joins TRBV2 and TRBJ2-3; 10 bases line up with TRBD1. The read gets to within 3 residues of the CDR3 end, and the germline J gene fills in the rest. In germline, CDR1 is SNHLY, CDR2 FYNNEI. This CDR3 contains 14 residues. J lost 3 bases, V lost 7 bases, and 4 bases had no gene match.

This clone came up many times. The CDR3 goes on 3 residues after the read ends, and that part is filled in from the germline J gene. The genes are TRBV19 and TRBJ2-2; TRBD1 might be the D (5 bases). There are 16 residues in the CDR3. Trimming cost V 0 bases and J 4 bases, with 12 bases left between them. Germline CDR1 LNHDA, CDR2 SQIVND (reference sequence). The CDR3: CASSIEGVRATGELFF. CDR3 bases read: TGTGCCAGTAGTATAGAAGGGGTAAGGGCCACCGGGGAG. The variable domain in full, with the rest retrieved from reference TRBV19 and TRBJ2-2, is DGGITQSPKYLFRKEGQNVTLSCEQNLNHDAMYWYRQDPGQGLRLIYYSQIVNDFQKGDIAEGYSVSREKKESFPLTVTSAQKNPTAFYLCASSIEGVRATGELFFGEGSRLTVL.

Many counts were recorded for this clone. Incomplete CDR3 DNA: TGTGCCAGTAGTCTCGACAGGGGGCAAGAGACC. As protein: CASSLDRGQET. The entire CDR3 sequence reads CASSLDRGQETQYF. The rearrangement links TRBV19 to TRBJ2-5, with TRBD1 matching 9 bases. The read ends 3 residues shy of where the CDR3 ends; the end is completed using the germline J gene. The V gene end was trimmed by 5 bases and the J gene end by 2 bases; junction bases not matched to a gene: 3. CDR3 length: 14 residues. Germline CDR1 is LNHDA and CDR2 is SQIVND (reference sequence).

In regard to this clone: The read comes to an end 3 residues before the CDR3 does, leaving the germline J gene to fill in the end. V gene TRBV6-1 combines with J gene TRBJ1-2; D possibly corresponds to TRBD1 (6 bases). This CDR3 contains 14 residues. The germline V gene has CDR1 MNHNS and CDR2 SASEGT. The CDR3 reads CASSEARRTDGYTF. The CDR3 DNA, read in part, is TGTGCCAGCAGTGAAGCGCGACGGACAGACGGC.

This clone has only a few counts. Sequencing ends 3 residues short of the CDR3 end; the germline J gene provides the rest. V and J are TRBV7-9 and TRBJ1-2; maybe TRBD1 (6 bases). Looked up from germline, CDR1 is SEHNR and CDR2 is FQNEAQ (reference sequence). CDR3 size: 14 residues. The chain's CDR3 is CASSGETGLGGYTF. The CDR3 bases that were read are TGTGCCAGCAGCGGAGAAACAGGGCTAGGGGGC.

Worth noting for this clone: The read stops 3 residues short of the end of the CDR3; the missing end is completed from the germline J gene. V usage is TRBV6-1 and J usage is TRBJ2-7, with D perhaps matching TRBD1 (5 bases). This CDR3 spans 14 amino acids. Trimming took off 2 bases at V and 2 bases at J, with 10 bases between the two ends. Germline CDR1 is MNHNS and CDR2 is SASEGT. CDR3 sequence: CASSEIPGPYEQYF. The CDR3 bases that were read are TGTGCCAGCAGTGAAATTCCAGGGCCCTACGAG.

On this clone: Read data end 3 residues before the CDR3 end; the end is taken from the germline J gene. J is TRBJ1-1 and V is TRBV18, with D possibly matching TRBD1 (5 bases). V lost 2 bases and J 1 base, leaving 8 bases between the germline ends. Germline values: CDR1 KGHSH, CDR2 LQKENI. This CDR3 has 14 residues. The CDR3 reads CASSPMQGNTEAFF. The sequenced CDR3 bases are TGTGCCAGCTCACCAATGCAGGGGAACACTGAA.

This clone is medium-sized by share. The read falls 3 residues short of the CDR3 end, and the missing part is taken from the germline J gene. The V gene is TRBV20-1, the J gene TRBJ1-2; D remains unclear. V was clipped by 2 bases and J by 2 bases, with 12 bases between them. The CDR3 is 14 amino acids. Looked up from germline, CDR1 is DFQATT and CDR2 is SNEGSKA (reference sequence). The CDR3 sequence is CSARSGNHNYGYTF. CDR3 DNA, as far as it was read: TGCAGTGCTAGATCGGGGAACCACAACTATGGC.

This clone was observed many times. The sequenced fragment ends 3 residues before the CDR3 boundary, so the rest is inferred from the germline J gene. V usage is TRBV30 and J usage is TRBJ1-1, with 7 bases aligning to TRBD1. CDR1 and CDR2 from the germline V gene are GTSNPN and SVGIG (reference sequence). This CDR3 is built from 17 residues. V lost 3 bases, J lost 1 base, and 14 bases stayed unmatched. CDR3 protein: CAWRDTLSRGSNTEAFF. The CDR3 bases that were read are TGTGCCTGGAGGGATACCCTCTCCAGGGGGTCGAACACTGAA.

This clone was seen repeatedly, ten times or more. From the germline J gene comes the end of the CDR3, since the read stops 3 residues before it. The chain uses TRBV10-3 and TRBJ1-1; possible D gene TRBD1, 5 bases. V was cut by 6 bases and J by 0 bases, with 20 bases left in between. The germline gives CDR1 ENHRY, CDR2 SYGVKD. The CDR3 spans 17 residues. CDR3: CAISGILGPKMNTEAFF. CDR3 bases read: TGTGCCATCAGCGGGATTTTGGGGCCCAAAATGAACACTGAA.

This clone has a count of ten or more. The read terminates 3 residues ahead of where the CDR3 ends, so the germline J gene completes it. The chain joins TRBV19 to TRBJ2-3; 7 bases are a match to TRBD1. The CDR3 is 13 residues long. CDR1 is LNHDA, CDR2 SQIVND, per germline (reference sequence). The chain's CDR3 is CASSATTGWTQYF. Incomplete CDR3 DNA: TGTGCCAGTAGTGCAACGACAGGGTGGACG.

This clone was detected ten times or more. The read ends 3 residues early relative to the CDR3; the germline J gene fills the gap. This chain connects TRBV18 to TRBJ2-7, with D unresolved. Trimming removed 0 bases at V and 6 bases at J, with 6 bases between. Germline V gives CDR1 KGHSH, CDR2 LQKENI. The CDR3 loop spans 12 amino acids. The part of the CDR3 DNA that was read is TGTGCCAGCTCACCACCTACTCGCGAG. Amino acids: CASSPPTRE. The complete CDR3 sequence is CASSPPTREQYF.

This clone has ten or more counts. Read data end 3 residues before the CDR3 end; the end is taken from the germline J gene. The chain carries TRBV18 and TRBJ2-7; 9 bases fit TRBD2. Germline V gives CDR1 KGHSH, CDR2 LQKENI. The CDR3 is 13 residues long. Germline trimming cut 8 bases from V and 5 bases from J; bases unmatched to any gene: 7. Incomplete CDR3 DNA: TGTGCCAGCACAAAGAGGACTAGCGACGAG. Its translation: CASTKRTSDE. The whole CDR3 protein reads CASTKRTSDEQYF. Together with reference TRBV18 and TRBJ2-7, the CDR3 gives the full variable domain: NAGVMQNPRHLVRRRGQEARLRCSPMKGHSHVYWYRQLPEEGLKFMVYLQKENIIDESGMPKERFSAEFPKEGPSILRIQQVVRGDSAAYFCASTKRTSDEQYFGPGTRLTVT.

This clone was observed many times. Coverage ceases 3 residues before the CDR3 finishes, and the germline J gene fills in the end. V gene TRBV29-1 combines with J gene TRBJ1-2; TRBD1 agrees at 7 bases. The CDR3 totals 12 residues. Germline CDR1 and CDR2: SQVTM and ANQGSEA. J was trimmed by 6 bases and V by 2 bases; bases with no gene match: 3. CDR3 residues: CSVEYGQDGYTF. CDR3 bases read: TGCAGCGTTGAATACGGACAGGATGGC.

This clone was seen repeatedly, ten times or more. The observed sequence ends 3 residues before the CDR3 terminus, with the missing tail filled in from the germline J gene. The gene calls are TRBV19 and TRBJ2-1, with 7 bases identical to TRBD2. The CDR3 covers 15 residues. Germline V CDR1 and CDR2: LNHDA, SQIVND (reference sequence). The trim removed 1 base at V and 3 bases at J, leaving 3 bases unmatched. The CDR3 bases that were read are TGTGCCAGTAGTATAGTGGCTAGCGGCTACAATGAG. This gives the protein CASSIVASGYNE. The whole CDR3 is CASSIVASGYNEQFF.

This clone appeared a few times. The observed sequence ends 3 residues before the CDR3 terminus, with the missing tail filled in from the germline J gene. The V gene is TRBV5-6, the J gene TRBJ1-2, with 10 bases matching TRBD1. The CDR3 sequence is 13 residues long. V lost 6 bases, J lost 4 bases, and 3 bases stayed unmatched. The germline gives CDR1 SGHDT, CDR2 YYEEEE. CDR3 sequence reads: CASKGQGPYGYTF. The sequenced part of the CDR3 DNA is TGTGCCAGCAAGGGACAGGGGCCCTATGGC.

There are many counts of this clone. One end of the junction fails to match germline, which may point to a read error. The read gets to within 3 residues of the CDR3 end, and the germline J gene fills in the rest. The V and J genes are TRBV7-7 and TRBJ2-2; 8 bases are a match to TRBD2. The CDR3 covers 18 residues. In germline, CDR1 is SSHAT, CDR2 FNYEAQ (reference sequence). The CDR3 is CASSAPTGGFANTGELFF. The CDR3 DNA, read in part, is TGTGCTAGCAGCGCTCCAACGGGGGGGTTCGCGAACACCGGGGAG.

This clone showed up just a few times. With the read ending 3 residues before the CDR3 end, the germline J gene is used to fill in that end. The genes are TRBV5-1 and TRBJ2-1; 9 bases align to TRBD2. The V segment lost 6 bases and the J segment 5 bases; nucleotides outside the gene matches: 6. The CDR3 consists of 14 residues. Germline values: CDR1 SGHRS, CDR2 YFSETQ. The DNA read from the CDR3 is TGCGCCAGCAATCTGGGACTAGCCCACAATGAG. It specifies CASNLGLAHNE. The whole CDR3 sequence reads CASNLGLAHNEQFF.